The subject of this entry is one T cell receptor (beta chain). The record originates from a study of blood T cell repertoires in COVID-19. Study-level background: T cells, B-cell-depleted T cells, or PBMCs supplied cDNA or gDNA.

The Seattle patients joined while their infection was active and were tracked longitudinally afterward. Original data processing: Cell counts per sample came from amplifying reference gene primers. The method was immunoSEQ multiplex PCR; TCRdb's version includes in-frame clones alone and lacks a portion of them. That table gives V, J and clone size, and the DNA gave D and trimming. The table lists around 100,000 clones, 75% to 90% of them singletons. This CDR3 has 14 residues. The germline CDR1 and CDR2 sequences are MNHEY and SMNVEV (reference sequence). J gave up 8 bases and V 5 bases, and 8 bases lay outside the gene matches.

Sequencing used peripheral blood. The rearrangement joins TRBV27 to TRBJ1-4; 7 bases line up with TRBD1. This TCR was sampled from a woman aged 55-70 years with COVID-19, enrolled during active disease. The CDR3 here is CASSPRQGGEKLFF. The DNA for the CDR3 is TGTGCCAGCAGTCCTCGACAGGGTGGCGAAAAACTGTTTTTT.